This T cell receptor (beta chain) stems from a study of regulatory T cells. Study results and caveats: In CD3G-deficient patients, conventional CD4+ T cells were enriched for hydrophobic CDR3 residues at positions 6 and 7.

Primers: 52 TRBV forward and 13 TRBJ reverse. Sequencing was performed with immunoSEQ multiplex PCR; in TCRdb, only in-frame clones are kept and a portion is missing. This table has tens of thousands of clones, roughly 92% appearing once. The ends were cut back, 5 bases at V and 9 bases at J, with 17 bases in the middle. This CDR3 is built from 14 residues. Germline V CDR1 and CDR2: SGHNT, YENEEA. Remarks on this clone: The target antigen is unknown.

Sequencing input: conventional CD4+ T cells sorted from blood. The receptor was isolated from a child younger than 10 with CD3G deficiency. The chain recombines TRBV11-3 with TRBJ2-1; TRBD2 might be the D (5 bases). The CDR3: CASSQHPLSGEQFF. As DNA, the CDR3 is TGTGCCAGCAGCCAGCACCCGTTGAGCGGTGAGCAGTTCTTC.